The 12 T cell receptor beta chains below all came from one sample that was sequenced in a study of blood T cell repertoires in COVID-19 (dated by TCRdb to 2018 to 2021). Receptor amplification or capture employed the immunoSEQ multiplex PCR assay. What TCRdb holds here is the immuneACCESS table cut down to in-frame rearrangements. Part of the clones is not present; checked against another copy, under half of the missing clones reflect an unresolved V gene, and the others are unexplained. The sample includes around 210,000 clones, with about 86% observed a single time. Roughly 1.5% of the sample is held by the ten biggest clonotypes. Sequencing input: peripheral blood. The receptors were gathered from a man aged 18 to 30 with active or convalescent COVID-19.

The CDR3, as DNA: TGTGCCAGCAGCGCAACGGGGGGGATGCGGGATGAAAAACTGTTTTTT. As protein: CASSATGGMRDEKLFF. The V and J genes are TRBV3-1 (or the pseudogene TRBV3-2) and TRBJ1-4, with a possible D match to TRBD1 (5 bases). V lost 5 bases and J 6 bases, leaving 19 bases between the germline ends. The V gene's germline CDR1 is LGHDT and CDR2 YNNKEL (reference sequence). The CDR3 runs to 16 residues.

Comments on this clone: The junction departs from germline at one end; a sequencing error may be responsible. This rearrangement joins TRBV5-1 to TRBJ2-2, with D possibly being TRBD2 (5 bases). CDR3 length: 13 residues. Germline CDR1 reads SGHRS; CDR2 reads YFSETQ. CDR3 DNA: TGCGCCAGCAGCTTGGAGCGGCCCGGCGAGCTGTTTTTT. This sequence encodes CASSLERPGELFF.

This sequence joins TRBV25-1 and TRBJ2-3, with 7 bases identical to TRBD2. V trimming: 3 bases; J trimming: 3 bases; junction bases outside the gene matches: 15. There are 18 residues in the CDR3. CDR1 is MGHDK and CDR2 is SYGVNS in the germline V gene. CDR3 bases: TGTGCCAGCAGTGATTCTGTAGTCGGGGGGATGGGGACAGATACGCAGTATTTT. Amino acid sequence: CASSDSVVGGMGTDTQYF.

The chain employs TRBV30 and TRBJ2-1; 10 bases line up with TRBD2. The junction had 2 bases not matched to a gene; V was cut back by 1 base and J by 2 bases. The CDR3 is made up of 15 amino acids. Per the germline V gene, CDR1 is GTSNPN and CDR2 is SVGIG (reference sequence). DNA of the CDR3: TGTGCCTGGAGTGCTCTAGCGGGAGCCTACAATGAGCAGTTCTTC. Its translation: CAWSALAGAYNEQFF.

V usage is TRBV27 and J usage is TRBJ2-7; 7 bases match TRBD1. Germline trimming cut 6 bases from V and 2 bases from J; bases unmatched to any gene: 7. The CDR3 is made up of 14 amino acids. CDR1 MNHEY and CDR2 SMNVEV come from the germline V gene (reference sequence). CDR3 DNA sequence: TGTGCCAGCAGCGCGCAAGGGGGCCCCTACGAGCAGTACTTC. It encodes CASSAQGGPYEQYF.

V and J are TRBV2 and TRBJ1-5; no definite D call. Trimming cost V 5 bases and J 4 bases, with 12 bases left between them. CDR1 and CDR2 (germline): SNHLY, FYNNEI. This CDR3 comprises 14 residues. CDR3 residues: CASSFDGLNQPQHF. The CDR3 DNA reads TGTGCCAGCAGTTTCGACGGGTTGAATCAGCCCCAGCATTTT.

The rearrangement uses TRBV19 and TRBJ2-1, with TRBD2 matching over 7 bases. V shed 3 bases, J shed 5 bases, and the junction held 7 bases outside the gene matches. Germline assignment: CDR1 LNHDA and CDR2 SQIVND (reference sequence). This CDR3 is built from 15 residues. CDR3 amino acids: CASSIGLGPNNEQFF. The CDR3 DNA follows: TGTGCCAGTAGTATCGGACTAGGCCCGAACAATGAGCAGTTCTTC.

The chain recombines TRBV6-2 or TRBV6-3 with TRBJ2-3; D is uncertain. Trimming pared 3 bases from V and 3 bases from J, leaving 7 bases between. CDR1 is MNHEY and CDR2 is SVGEGT in the germline V gene. The CDR3 is made up of 13 amino acids. In DNA form, the CDR3 reads TGTGCCAGCAGTTATGCACTAACAGATACGCAGTATTTT. Amino acids: CASSYALTDTQYF.

The chain uses TRBV27 and TRBJ1-6, with D possibly being TRBD1 (6 bases). Germline V gene lookup returns CDR1 MNHEY and CDR2 SMNVEV (reference sequence). The CDR3 totals 14 residues. V lost 6 bases and J lost 6, with 12 bases in between. The CDR3 bases are TGTGCCAGCAGCGAACAGGGTTCTAATTCACCCCTCCACTTT. Encoded protein: CASSEQGSNSPLHF.

This clone was picked up a small number of times. The chain couples TRBV5-4 to TRBJ2-1; 13 nucleotides agree with TRBD2. From germline, CDR1 is SGHNT and CDR2 YYREEE (reference sequence). With V trimmed by 4 bases and J by 10 bases, 11 bases remained unmatched. This CDR3 comprises 16 residues. CDR3 sequence: CASSPVGTSGTGEQFF. Written as DNA, the CDR3 is TGTGCCAGCAGCCCCGTGGGGACTAGCGGGACAGGAGAGCAGTTCTTC.

This chain uses TRBV4-2 with TRBJ2-7, with no clear D. Germline CDR1 LGHNA, CDR2 YNFKEQ. There are 13 residues in the CDR3. V was clipped by 1 base and J by 9 bases, with 13 bases between them. The CDR3 DNA sequence: TGTGCCAGCAGCCAAGGGAACGGAGTTGGGCAGTACTTC. Protein sequence: CASSQGNGVGQYF.

J is TRBJ2-1 and V is TRBV4-1; 11 positions agree with TRBD2. V was pared by 0 bases and J by 8 bases, with 12 bases of the junction left unmatched. The length of the CDR3 is 18 residues. CDR1 and CDR2 (germline): MGHRA, YSYEKL. In DNA, the CDR3 is TGCGCCAGCAGCCAAGACGGAAAACTAGCGGGAGAACCTCATGAGCAGTTCTTC. This encodes CASSQDGKLAGEPHEQFF.